The 32 T cell receptor beta chains below come from one sample, sequenced in a study of blood T cell repertoires in COVID-19. TCRdb's copy holds only in-frame clones and misses some; the assay was immunoSEQ multiplex PCR. The table lists over 200,000 clones, about 87% of them singletons. What was sequenced was PBMCs or T cells enriched from blood (not recorded which). These TCRs come from a woman aged 30 to 39 who had been exposed to COVID-19.

V is TRBV6-5 and J is TRBJ1-1, with 7 bases identical to TRBD1. Germline loops: CDR1 MNHEY, CDR2 SVGAGI. Germline trimming cut 6 bases from V and 1 base from J; bases unmatched to any gene: 5. The CDR3 extends over 14 amino acids. The CDR3 DNA follows: TGTGCCAGCAGCTACAGGGGAGGGAACACTGAAGCTTTCTTT. Translated, it gives CASSYRGGNTEAFF.

The chain recombines TRBV30 with TRBJ2-2; D gene unclear. Trimming removed 2 bases from V and 6 bases from J, with 4 bases in between. Per the germline V gene, CDR1 is GTSNPN and CDR2 is SVGIG (reference sequence). This CDR3 contains 11 residues. DNA for the CDR3: TGTGCCTGGAGTTTAGCCGGGGAGCTGTTTTTT. Residues: CAWSLAGELFF.

This clone turned up a few times. The chain is built from TRBV6-1 and TRBJ1-1, with D perhaps TRBD1 (5 bases). CDR1 and CDR2 (germline): MNHNS, SASEGT. CDR3 length: 16 amino acids. The V and J ends lost 4 bases and 0 bases respectively, with 15 bases between them. CDR3: CASSAMGQVLNTEAFF. Written as DNA, the CDR3 is TGTGCCAGCAGTGCCATGGGGCAGGTCCTGAACACTGAAGCTTTCTTT.

This sequence joins TRBV11-2 and TRBJ1-1; D may be TRBD1 (5 bases). Deletions cut 3 bases from V and 7 bases from J, with 12 bases between. This CDR3 spans 13 amino acids. Germline CDR1 SGHAT, CDR2 FQNNGV. CDR3 bases: TGTGCCAGCAGCTTGACAGCCCTATTTGAAGCTTTCTTT. This sequence encodes CASSLTALFEAFF.

The chain has TRBV7-3 and TRBJ2-7; 13 positions match TRBD2. The germline gives CDR1 SGHTA, CDR2 FQGTGA. The CDR3 covers 14 residues. J lost 5 bases, V lost 2 bases, and 0 bases had no gene match. The chain's CDR3 is CASSLGLAGDEQYF. The CDR3 region has the DNA TGTGCCAGCAGCTTAGGACTAGCGGGAGACGAGCAGTACTTC.

The V call is TRBV18, the J call TRBJ1-1, with TRBD1 matching 7 bases. The CDR3 has 15 amino acids. CDR1 and CDR2 from the germline V gene are KGHSH and LQKENI. V lost 4 bases, J lost 2 bases, and 7 bases stayed unmatched. CDR3: CASSLTGDPNTEAFF. CDR3 sequence (DNA): TGTGCCAGCTCACTAACAGGGGACCCAAACACTGAAGCTTTCTTT.

J is TRBJ1-3 and V is TRBV28; 8 bases line up with TRBD1. Per germline, CDR1 MDHEN and CDR2 SYDVKM. The CDR3 sequence is 18 residues long. V was clipped by 3 bases and J by 0 bases; unmatched bases: 10. For the CDR3, the DNA is TGTGCCAGCAGTTTGCCGGGGGGACAGGAGACCTCTGGAAACACCATATATTTT. This gives the protein CASSLPGGQETSGNTIYF.

The V call is TRBV7-9, the J call TRBJ1-4; a possible D gene is TRBD1 (6 bases). The CDR3 has 14 amino acids. The V end lost 3 bases, the J end lost 7 bases, and 12 bases lay between the germline ends. Germline CDR1 is SEHNR and CDR2 is FQNEAQ (reference sequence). The CDR3 sequence is CASSFAGGLEKLFF. The CDR3 DNA is TGTGCCAGCAGCTTCGCGGGGGGGCTTGAAAAACTGTTTTTT. Full variable domain (rest looked up from reference TRBV7-9 and TRBJ1-4): DTGVSQNPRHKITKRGQNVTFRCDPISEHNRLYWYRQTLGQGPEFLTYFQNEAQLEKSRLLSDRFSAERPKGSFSTLEIQRTEQGDSAMYLCASSFAGGLEKLFFGSGTQLSVL.

The chain carries TRBV12-5 and TRBJ1-2, with TRBD1 matching 8 bases. Losses at the gene ends were 5 bases for V and 7 bases for J; bases not matched to a gene: 12. This CDR3 contains 15 residues. Germline V gene data show CDR1 as LGHNT and CDR2 as FRNRAP. The chain's CDR3 is CASGLGQGASGGYTF. The CDR3 DNA follows: TGTGCTAGTGGTCTTGGCCAGGGGGCATCGGGTGGCTACACCTTC.

The chain uses TRBV5-6 and TRBJ1-4; D may be TRBD1 (6 bases). Trimming stripped 4 bases from V and 8 bases from J, with 15 bases between. Germline CDR1 reads SGHDT; CDR2 reads YYEEEE. The CDR3 spans 14 residues. The CDR3 sequence is CASSHDRGAEKLFF. The CDR3 nucleotides are TGTGCCAGCAGCCATGATCGGGGGGCCGAAAAACTGTTTTTT. The variable domain in full, with the rest retrieved from reference TRBV5-6 and TRBJ1-4, is DAGVTQSPTHLIKTRGQQVTLRCSPKSGHDTVSWYQQALGQGPQFIFQYYEEEERQRGNFPDRFSGHQFPNYSSELNVNALLLGDSALYLCASSHDRGAEKLFFGSGTQLSVL.

This chain links TRBV7-8 with TRBJ2-3, with 14 nucleotides matching TRBD2. The CDR3 runs to 20 residues. V gave up 1 base and J gave up 3 bases; unmatched junction bases: 12. CDR1 is SGHVS, CDR2 FQNEAQ, per germline. CDR3 coding DNA: TGTGCCAGCAGCTTAGACCTGACTAGCGGGAGGGCCGGGGGGACAGATACGCAGTATTTT. Translated, it gives CASSLDLTSGRAGGTDTQYF.

This chain joins TRBV7-8 and TRBJ2-5; 13 nucleotides match TRBD2. This CDR3 has 19 residues. After removal of 1 base from V and 1 base from J, the junction contained 9 bases not matched to a gene. The V gene's germline CDR1 is SGHVS and CDR2 FQNEAQ. CDR3 amino acids: CASSLEVGLAGVGQETQYF. The CDR3 bases are TGTGCCAGCAGCTTAGAAGTAGGACTAGCGGGAGTCGGCCAAGAGACCCAGTACTTC.

The V call is TRBV5-1, the J call TRBJ2-1, with a tentative D call TRBD1 (6 bases). CDR1 and CDR2 (germline): SGHRS, YFSETQ. V was trimmed by 2 bases and J by 0 bases, leaving 21 bases between them. The CDR3 has 19 residues. CDR3 region: CASSLFLSGRGSSYNEQFF. The CDR3, as DNA: TGCGCCAGCAGCTTATTCTTGTCGGGCAGGGGAAGCTCCTACAATGAGCAGTTCTTC.

This chain connects TRBV5-1 to TRBJ1-2, with TRBD1 matching 8 bases. Germline loops: CDR1 SGHRS, CDR2 YFSETQ. V trimming: 4 bases; J trimming: 7 bases; junction bases outside the gene matches: 12. CDR3 length: 15 amino acids. In DNA form, the CDR3 reads TGCGCCAGCAGCCATACCGGACAGGGCTTGCTTGGCTACACCTTC. It encodes CASSHTGQGLLGYTF.

The chain links TRBV5-1 to TRBJ2-5, with 7 bases lining up with TRBD2. CDR1 and CDR2 (germline): SGHRS, YFSETQ. V dropped 7 bases and J dropped 5; count of bases not matched to a gene: 8. CDR3 length: 13 amino acids. For the CDR3, the DNA is TGCGCCAGCTGGGAGGGCTCCCGGGAGACCCAGTACTTC. Translation: CASWEGSRETQYF.

This clone was seen only once. The rearrangement uses TRBV10-1 and TRBJ2-3, with TRBD2 identical over 10 bases. V was clipped by 5 bases and J by 3 bases; unmatched bases: 5. The CDR3 is made up of 15 amino acids. Germline V CDR1 and CDR2: WNHNN, SYGVQD (reference sequence). CDR3 nucleotide sequence: TGCGCCAGCAGTCGGCTAGCGGGAGAAACAGATACGCAGTATTTT. Translated: CASSRLAGETDTQYF.

The chain joins TRBV14 to TRBJ1-1; no reliable D call. The CDR3 has 13 amino acids. CDR1 and CDR2 (germline): SGHDN, FVKESK. The V gene lost 6 bases and the J gene lost 0 bases, with 8 bases spanning the gap. CDR3 amino acids: CASSPGLNTEAFF. The CDR3 region has the DNA TGTGCCAGCAGTCCTGGCTTGAACACTGAAGCTTTCTTT.

The V and J genes are TRBV7-2 and TRBJ2-3, with 15 bases that match TRBD2. V lost 3 bases to trimming and J lost 9 bases; unmatched junction nucleotides: 7. CDR3 length equals 16 residues. The germline gives CDR1 SGHTA, CDR2 FQGNSA. The CDR3 DNA follows: TGTGCCAGCAGCTTCGGACTAGCGGGAGGGCCAACCACGCAGTATTTT. It codes for CASSFGLAGGPTTQYF.

V gene TRBV4-1 combines with J gene TRBJ1-6; maybe TRBD1 (5 bases). The germline gives CDR1 MGHRA, CDR2 YSYEKL. V gave up 4 bases and J gave up 10 bases, with 17 bases separating them. This CDR3 is built from 15 residues. CDR3 region: CASSRVRGFSSPLHF. The DNA of the CDR3 is TGCGCCAGCAGCCGAGTACGGGGGTTTTCCTCACCCCTCCACTTT.

J is TRBJ1-4 and V is TRBV5-1; no clear D. V lost 0 bases and J 8 bases, leaving 14 bases between the germline ends. CDR3 length: 15 amino acids. Germline V gene sequence: CDR1 SGHRS, CDR2 YFSETQ. CDR3 sequence: CASSLERSPLEKLFF. In DNA, the CDR3 is TGCGCCAGCAGCTTGGAGCGGTCCCCCCTCGAAAAACTGTTTTTT.

The gene calls are TRBV4-1 and TRBJ2-7; 7 nucleotides align to TRBD2. This CDR3 region has 13 residues. Germline-derived CDR1 and CDR2 are MGHRA and YSYEKL. V gave up 0 bases and J gave up 6 bases; unmatched junction bases: 2. The CDR3 spells CASSQDKRGEQYF. CDR3 in DNA: TGCGCCAGCAGCCAAGATAAGCGGGGCGAGCAGTACTTC.

This chain connects TRBV7-6 to TRBJ2-7; 10 bases are shared with TRBD1. Germline assignment: CDR1 SGHVS and CDR2 FNYEAQ. The CDR3 length is 17 residues. Losses at the gene ends were 5 bases for V and 6 bases for J; bases not matched to a gene: 16. Written as DNA, the CDR3 is TGTGCCAGCAGCCCCAAAGCGGGTCGGGACAGGGGAGGCGAGCAGTACTTC. Translation gives CASSPKAGRDRGGEQYF.

The J gene is TRBJ1-1, the V gene TRBV6-5; 10 bases agree with TRBD1. V lost 1 base and J lost 0; bases outside the gene matches: 2. Germline V gene sequence: CDR1 MNHEY, CDR2 SVGAGI. The CDR3 has 16 residues. CDR3 protein: CASSYLGTGVNTEAFF. The DNA of the CDR3 is TGTGCCAGCAGTTACTTAGGGACAGGGGTGAACACTGAAGCTTTCTTT.

The rearrangement joins TRBV5-6 to TRBJ2-7; D possibly corresponds to TRBD1 (6 bases). The V end was cut by 4 bases, the J end by 2 bases, with 10 bases between. Germline V gene lookup returns CDR1 SGHDT and CDR2 YYEEEE. The CDR3 is made up of 13 amino acids. CDR3 sequence: CASSPGQTYEQYF. The CDR3 DNA reads TGTGCCAGCAGCCCAGGACAGACCTACGAGCAGTACTTC. Drawing the rest from reference TRBV5-6 and TRBJ2-7, the complete variable domain is DAGVTQSPTHLIKTRGQQVTLRCSPKSGHDTVSWYQQALGQGPQFIFQYYEEEERQRGNFPDRFSGHQFPNYSSELNVNALLLGDSALYLCASSPGQTYEQYFGPGTRLTVT.

This clone occurred once. The chain has TRBV7-6 and TRBJ2-1; 7 bases are a match to TRBD2. Germline values: CDR1 SGHVS, CDR2 FNYEAQ. V was clipped by 1 base and J by 4 bases; unmatched bases: 7. The CDR3 spans 16 residues. CDR3 DNA: TGTGCCAGCAGCTTAGTAGCGGGCGCAGGGTACAATGAGCAGTTCTTC. This gives the protein CASSLVAGAGYNEQFF.

The chain combines TRBV19 with TRBJ1-1, with D perhaps matching TRBD1 (5 bases). Germline CDR1 reads LNHDA; CDR2 reads SQIVND (reference sequence). The CDR3 loop spans 13 amino acids. Deletions cut 7 bases from V and 4 bases from J, with 13 bases between. CDR3 DNA: TGTGCCAGTACCCAGGGCAGCCCCACTGAAGCTTTCTTT. Its translation: CASTQGSPTEAFF.

The rearrangement links TRBV3-1 (or the pseudogene TRBV3-2) to TRBJ1-2; D ambiguous. This CDR3 is built from 15 residues. Germline values: CDR1 LGHDT, CDR2 YNNKEL (reference sequence). The germline V and J ends were trimmed by 1 base and 4 bases, with 13 bases remaining between them. CDR3 bases: TGTGCCAGCAGCCAAGCTACCGGGTCTTCCTATGGCTACACCTTC. Its protein product is CASSQATGSSYGYTF.

This clone has only a few counts. V usage is TRBV9 and J usage is TRBJ2-5, with 7 bases matching TRBD2. The trim removed 3 bases at V and 5 bases at J, leaving 10 bases unmatched. Germline lookup yields CDR1 SGDLS and CDR2 YYNGEE. The CDR3 is made up of 15 amino acids. CDR3 bases: TGTGCCAGCAGCGCCTCTGGCGGGAGATTCGAGACCCAGTACTTC. It specifies CASSASGGRFETQYF. The variable domain in full, completed from reference TRBV9 and TRBJ2-5, reads DSGVTQTPKHLITATGQRVTLRCSPRSGDLSVYWYQQSLDQGLQFLIQYYNGEERAKGNILERFSAQQFPDLHSELNLSSLELGDSALYFCASSASGGRFETQYFGPGTRLLVL.

This chain joins TRBV18 and TRBJ2-1, with 10 bases fitting TRBD1. Germline V gives CDR1 KGHSH, CDR2 LQKENI. The J segment lost 3 bases and the V segment lost 6 bases, leaving 2 bases of the junction unmatched. The CDR3 is made up of 14 amino acids. DNA of the CDR3: TGTGCCAGCTCCGGGACAGGGGTCTACAATGAGCAGTTCTTC. Translating it yields CASSGTGVYNEQFF. Complete variable domain (other parts from reference TRBV18 and TRBJ2-1): NAGVMQNPRHLVRRRGQEARLRCSPMKGHSHVYWYRQLPEEGLKFMVYLQKENIIDESGMPKERFSAEFPKEGPSILRIQQVVRGDSAAYFCASSGTGVYNEQFFGPGTRLTVL.

V gene TRBV6-5 combines with J gene TRBJ1-5; tentative D call: TRBD1 (6 bases). The CDR3 loop spans 14 amino acids. The germline V gene has CDR1 MNHEY and CDR2 SVGAGI. Trimming stripped 6 bases from V and 7 bases from J, with 16 bases between. This CDR3 reads CASRDHVDSQPQHF. The DNA for the CDR3 is TGTGCCAGCAGGGACCACGTGGACAGCCAGCCCCAGCATTTT.

The rearrangement joins TRBV28 to TRBJ1-3; TRBD1 agrees at 9 bases. The CDR3 is 17 residues long. Germline lookup yields CDR1 MDHEN and CDR2 SYDVKM. The ends lost 4 bases at V and 0 bases at J; junction bases unmatched: 7. The CDR3 DNA follows: TGTGCCAGCAGTTACCGGGACAGGGCTTTCTCTGGAAACACCATATATTTT. This gives the protein CASSYRDRAFSGNTIYF.

V is TRBV2 and J is TRBJ2-7; TRBD2 matches at 14 bases. V dropped 4 bases and J dropped 10; count of bases not matched to a gene: 9. Germline CDR1 is SNHLY and CDR2 is FYNNEI. CDR3 length: 15 amino acids. This CDR3 is CASSAPGTSGSNQYF. CDR3 bases: TGTGCCAGCAGTGCCCCGGGGACTAGCGGGAGTAATCAGTACTTC.